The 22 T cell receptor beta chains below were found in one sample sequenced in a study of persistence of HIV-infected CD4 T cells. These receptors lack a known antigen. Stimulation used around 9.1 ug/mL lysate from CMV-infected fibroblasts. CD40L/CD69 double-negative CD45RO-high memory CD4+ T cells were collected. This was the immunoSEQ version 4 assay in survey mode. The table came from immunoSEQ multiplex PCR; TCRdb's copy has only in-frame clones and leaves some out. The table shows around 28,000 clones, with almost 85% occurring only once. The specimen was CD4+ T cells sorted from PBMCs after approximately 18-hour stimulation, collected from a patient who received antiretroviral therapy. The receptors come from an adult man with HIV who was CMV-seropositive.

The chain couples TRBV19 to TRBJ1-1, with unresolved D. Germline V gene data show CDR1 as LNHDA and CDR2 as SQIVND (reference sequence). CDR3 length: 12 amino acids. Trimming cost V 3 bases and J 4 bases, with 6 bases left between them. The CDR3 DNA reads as TGTGCCAGTAGTATTTGGGGCACTGAAGCTTTCTTT. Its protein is CASSIWGTEAFF.

The CDR3 loop reads CSVDRGDTIYF. CDR3 coding DNA: TGCAGCGTCGACAGGGGGGACACCATATATTTT. The rearrangement joins TRBV29-1 to TRBJ1-3; 9 bases match TRBD1. From germline, CDR1 is SQVTM and CDR2 ANQGSEA. Trimming cost V 6 bases and J 8 bases; bases outside gene matches: 2. The CDR3 runs to 11 residues.

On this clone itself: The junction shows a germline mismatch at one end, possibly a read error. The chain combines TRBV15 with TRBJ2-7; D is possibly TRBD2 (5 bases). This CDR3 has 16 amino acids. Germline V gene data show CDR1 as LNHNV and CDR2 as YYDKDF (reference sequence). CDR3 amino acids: CATSREGGLPSYEQYF. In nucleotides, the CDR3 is TGTGCCACCAGCCGAGAGGGCGGGCTTCCTTCCTACGAGCAGTACTTC.

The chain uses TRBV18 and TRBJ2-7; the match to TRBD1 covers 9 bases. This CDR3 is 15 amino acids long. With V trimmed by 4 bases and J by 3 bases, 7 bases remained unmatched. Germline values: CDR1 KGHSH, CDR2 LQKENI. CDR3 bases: TGTGCCAGCTCACTTAACAGGGGGCAAGACTACGAGCAGTACTTC. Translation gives CASSLNRGQDYEQYF. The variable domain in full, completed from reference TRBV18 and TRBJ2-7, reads NAGVMQNPRHLVRRRGQEARLRCSPMKGHSHVYWYRQLPEEGLKFMVYLQKENIIDESGMPKERFSAEFPKEGPSILRIQQVVRGDSAAYFCASSLNRGQDYEQYFGPGTRLTVT.

This CDR3 reads CASSLDGWSSYNEQFF. CDR3 coding DNA: TGTGCCAGCAGCTTGGACGGGTGGAGCTCCTACAATGAGCAGTTCTTC. The chain is built from TRBV7-2 and TRBJ2-1, with D unresolved. V lost 3 bases and J 0 bases, leaving 12 bases between the germline ends. CDR3 length equals 16 residues. Germline V gives CDR1 SGHTA, CDR2 FQGNSA.

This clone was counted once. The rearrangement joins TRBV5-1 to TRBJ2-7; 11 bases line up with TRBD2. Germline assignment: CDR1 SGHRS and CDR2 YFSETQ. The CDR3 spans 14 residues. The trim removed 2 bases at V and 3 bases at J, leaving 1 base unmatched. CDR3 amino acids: CASSFGTSGYEQYF. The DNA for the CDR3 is TGCGCCAGCAGCTTCGGGACTAGCGGCTACGAGCAGTACTTC.

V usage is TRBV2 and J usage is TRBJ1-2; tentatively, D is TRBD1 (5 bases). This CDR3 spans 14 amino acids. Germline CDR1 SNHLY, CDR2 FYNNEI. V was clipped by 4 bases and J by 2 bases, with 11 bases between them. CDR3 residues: CASSGASGNYGYTF. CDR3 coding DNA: TGTGCCAGCAGTGGCGCGTCAGGGAACTATGGCTACACCTTC.

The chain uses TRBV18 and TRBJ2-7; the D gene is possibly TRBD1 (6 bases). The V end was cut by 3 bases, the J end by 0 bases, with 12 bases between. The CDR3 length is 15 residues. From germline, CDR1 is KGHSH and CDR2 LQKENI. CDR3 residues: CASSPTGKSSYEQYF. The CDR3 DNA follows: TGTGCCAGCTCACCCACAGGGAAGAGCTCCTACGAGCAGTACTTC.

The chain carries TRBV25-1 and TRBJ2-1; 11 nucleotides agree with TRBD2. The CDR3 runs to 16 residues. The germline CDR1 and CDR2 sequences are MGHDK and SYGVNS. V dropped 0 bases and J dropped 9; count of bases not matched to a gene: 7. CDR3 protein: CASSEYGSGGASEQFF. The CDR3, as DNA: TGTGCCAGCAGTGAATACGGTAGCGGGGGGGCCTCTGAGCAGTTCTTC.

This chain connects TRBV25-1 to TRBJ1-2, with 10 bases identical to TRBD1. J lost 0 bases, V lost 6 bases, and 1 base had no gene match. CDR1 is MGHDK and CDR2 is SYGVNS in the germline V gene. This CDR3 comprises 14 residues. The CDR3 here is CASRGQGTNYGYTF. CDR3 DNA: TGTGCCAGCAGGGGACAGGGGACTAACTATGGCTACACCTTC.

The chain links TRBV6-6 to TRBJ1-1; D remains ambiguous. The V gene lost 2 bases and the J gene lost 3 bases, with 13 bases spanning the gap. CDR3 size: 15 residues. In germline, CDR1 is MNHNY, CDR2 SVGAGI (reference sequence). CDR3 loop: CASSYEWTADTEAFF. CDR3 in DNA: TGTGCCAGCAGTTACGAGTGGACGGCGGACACTGAAGCTTTCTTT.

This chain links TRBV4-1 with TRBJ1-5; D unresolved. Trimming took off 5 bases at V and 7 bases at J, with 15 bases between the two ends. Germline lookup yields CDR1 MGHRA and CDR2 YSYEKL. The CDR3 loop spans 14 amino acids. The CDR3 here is CASSSGLQSQPQHF. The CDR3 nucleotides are TGCGCCAGCAGCTCCGGACTGCAGAGCCAGCCCCAGCATTTT.

In nucleotides, the CDR3 is TGCGCCAGCAGCTTGGAGGGGCTAGCGGGGACAACGCGGTACAATGAGCAGTTCTTC. This sequence encodes CASSLEGLAGTTRYNEQFF. The rearrangement joins TRBV5-1 to TRBJ2-1; the match to TRBD2 covers 9 bases. V was pared by 0 bases and J by 4 bases, with 14 bases of the junction left unmatched. The CDR3 sequence is 19 residues long. The germline V gene encodes CDR1 SGHRS and CDR2 YFSETQ.

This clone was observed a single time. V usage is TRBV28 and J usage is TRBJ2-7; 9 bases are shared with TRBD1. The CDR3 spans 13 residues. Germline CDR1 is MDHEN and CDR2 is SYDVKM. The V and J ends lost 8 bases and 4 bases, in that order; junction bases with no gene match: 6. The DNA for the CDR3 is TGTGCCAGCTCAGGACAGGGGAAGTACGAGCAGTACTTC. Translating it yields CASSGQGKYEQYF.

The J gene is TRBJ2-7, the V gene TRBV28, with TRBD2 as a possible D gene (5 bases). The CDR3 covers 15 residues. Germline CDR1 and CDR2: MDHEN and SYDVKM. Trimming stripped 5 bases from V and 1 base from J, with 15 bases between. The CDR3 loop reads CASSLAPLGSYEQYF. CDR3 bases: TGTGCCAGCAGTCTAGCCCCCCTGGGGTCCTACGAGCAGTACTTC.

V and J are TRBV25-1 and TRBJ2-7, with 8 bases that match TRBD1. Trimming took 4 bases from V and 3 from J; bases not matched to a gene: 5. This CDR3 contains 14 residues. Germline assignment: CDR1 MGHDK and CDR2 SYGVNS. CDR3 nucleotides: TGTGCCAGCAGTGGCAGACAGGGGCGCTACGAGCAGTACTTC. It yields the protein CASSGRQGRYEQYF.

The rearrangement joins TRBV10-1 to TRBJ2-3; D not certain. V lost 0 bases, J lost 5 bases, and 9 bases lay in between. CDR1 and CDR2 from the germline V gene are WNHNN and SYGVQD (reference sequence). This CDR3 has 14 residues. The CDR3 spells CASSESIGVDTQYF. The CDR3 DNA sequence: TGCGCCAGCAGTGAGTCGATCGGCGTAGATACGCAGTATTTT.

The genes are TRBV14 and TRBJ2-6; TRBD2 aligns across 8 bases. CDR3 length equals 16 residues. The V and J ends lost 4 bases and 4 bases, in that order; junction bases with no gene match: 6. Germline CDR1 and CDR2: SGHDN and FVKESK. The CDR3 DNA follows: TGTGCCAGCAGCCCAATAGCGGGATCCGGGGCCAACGTCCTGACTTTC. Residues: CASSPIAGSGANVLTF.

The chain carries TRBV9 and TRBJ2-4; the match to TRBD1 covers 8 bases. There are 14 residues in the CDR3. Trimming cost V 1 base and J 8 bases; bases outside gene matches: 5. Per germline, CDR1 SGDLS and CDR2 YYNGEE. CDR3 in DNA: TGTGCCAGCAGCGTAAGCAGGGGGCGGGACATTCAGTACTTC. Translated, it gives CASSVSRGRDIQYF.

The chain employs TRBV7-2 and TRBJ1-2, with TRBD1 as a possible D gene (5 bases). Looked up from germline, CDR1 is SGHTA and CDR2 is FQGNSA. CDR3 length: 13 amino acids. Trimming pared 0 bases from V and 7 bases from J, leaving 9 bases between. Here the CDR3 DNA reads TGTGCCAGCAGCTTAGCTGGGACGGGTGGCTACACCTTC. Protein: CASSLAGTGGYTF.

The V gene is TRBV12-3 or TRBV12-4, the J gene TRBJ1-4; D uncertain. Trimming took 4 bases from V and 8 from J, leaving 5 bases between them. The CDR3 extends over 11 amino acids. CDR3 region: CASSSSEKLFF. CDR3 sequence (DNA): TGTGCCAGCAGTTCTAGCGAAAAACTGTTTTTT.

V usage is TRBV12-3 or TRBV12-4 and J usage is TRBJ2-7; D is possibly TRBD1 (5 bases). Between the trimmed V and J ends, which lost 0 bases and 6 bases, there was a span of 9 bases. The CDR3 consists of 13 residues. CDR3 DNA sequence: TGTGCCAGCAGTTTAGCGCTCAGGGTCGAGCAGTACTTC. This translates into CASSLALRVEQYF.